These 18 T cell receptor beta chains originate from one sample sequenced in a study of PD-1 blockade in classical Hodgkin lymphoma. Method: immunoSEQ multiplex PCR; TCRdb's copy keeps in-frame clones and lacks some. This sample has about 97,000 clones, with roughly 88% found just once. In every patient, relapse followed autologous stem cell transplantation, while exposure to brentuximab vedotin differed. The sequenced sample was peripheral blood mononuclear cells (PBMCs), obtained at baseline. All receptors come from a human donor with classical Hodgkin lymphoma.

The V call is TRBV5-6, the J call TRBJ2-2, with unresolved D. V lost 1 base, J lost 3 bases, and 4 bases lay in between. CDR1 and CDR2 (germline): SGHDT, YYEEEE. The CDR3 is 13 amino acids. CDR3 sequence reads: CASSLRDTGELFF. The CDR3 DNA follows: TGTGCCAGCAGCTTGCGGGACACCGGGGAGCTGTTTTTT.

The J gene is TRBJ1-1, the V gene TRBV5-6; TRBD1 matches 7 bases. Trimming took 3 bases from V and 4 from J; bases not matched to a gene: 3. Germline lookup yields CDR1 SGHDT and CDR2 YYEEEE. The CDR3 has 13 residues. Written as DNA, the CDR3 is TGTGCCAGCAGCTCGACAGGGTTCACTGAAGCTTTCTTT. It translates to CASSSTGFTEAFF. Looking up the rest from reference TRBV5-6 and TRBJ1-1 gives the full variable domain: DAGVTQSPTHLIKTRGQQVTLRCSPKSGHDTVSWYQQALGQGPQFIFQYYEEEERQRGNFPDRFSGHQFPNYSSELNVNALLLGDSALYLCASSSTGFTEAFFGQGTRLTVV.

The rearrangement uses TRBV6-1 and TRBJ2-1; 11 bases agree with TRBD1. The CDR3 totals 14 residues. Germline assignment: CDR1 MNHNS and CDR2 SASEGT. The J segment lost 7 bases and the V segment lost 3 bases, leaving 2 bases of the junction unmatched. The CDR3 region is CASSEDRGRNEQFF. CDR3 coding DNA: TGTGCCAGCAGTGAGGACAGGGGGCGAAATGAGCAGTTCTTC.

The chain carries TRBV10-3 and TRBJ2-1; the match to TRBD1 covers 9 bases. Germline V gene lookup returns CDR1 ENHRY and CDR2 SYGVKD. The V segment lost 10 bases and the J segment 3 bases; nucleotides outside the gene matches: 10. The CDR3 is 15 residues long. The CDR3 sequence is CATSLRDRDYNEQFF. As DNA, the CDR3 is TGTGCCACTTCCCTACGGGACAGGGACTACAATGAGCAGTTCTTC.

In DNA, the CDR3 is TGCAGCGTTGGTTTCGGGGTTGGCTACACCTTC. It translates to CSVGFGVGYTF. This rearrangement joins TRBV29-1 to TRBJ1-2; D gene ambiguous. Germline CDR1 and CDR2: SQVTM and ANQGSEA. V lost 4 bases to trimming and J lost 7 bases, with 10 bases between them. This CDR3 comprises 11 residues.

The rearrangement joins TRBV15 to TRBJ2-1; tentative D call: TRBD2 (6 bases). The V gene's germline CDR1 is LNHNV and CDR2 YYDKDF (reference sequence). The V end lost 5 bases, the J end lost 1 base, and 15 bases lay between the germline ends. This CDR3 is built from 16 residues. CDR3 region: CATSGAGTLSYNEQFF. CDR3 nucleotides: TGTGCCACCAGCGGCGCCGGGACTCTATCCTACAATGAGCAGTTCTTC.

This sequence joins TRBV10-3 and TRBJ2-1, with 10 bases aligning to TRBD2. Germline CDR1 and CDR2: ENHRY and SYGVKD. The CDR3 has 12 amino acids. V dropped 9 bases and J dropped 6; count of bases not matched to a gene: 2. The CDR3 loop reads CAIAGGGNEQFF. The CDR3, as DNA: TGTGCCATAGCGGGAGGGGGCAATGAGCAGTTCTTC.

This clone was counted a few times. V and J are TRBV6-1 and TRBJ2-3; TRBD2 is a possible D gene (5 bases). Germline CDR1 and CDR2: MNHNS and SASEGT. V gave up 2 bases and J gave up 8 bases, with 14 bases separating them. The length of the CDR3 is 14 residues. The CDR3 protein is CASSERPGFGTQYF. The CDR3, as DNA: TGTGCCAGCAGTGAAAGGCCGGGGTTTGGTACGCAGTATTTT.

This clone was observed a single time. The rearrangement links TRBV21-1 to TRBJ1-5. TRBV21-1 is termed a pseudogene. This CDR3 contains 13 residues. The CDR3 here is CASSTTVRGCQHF. The CDR3 nucleotides read TGTGCCAGCAGCACTACGGTCCGAGGATGCCAGCATTTT.

V gene TRBV9 combines with J gene TRBJ2-1; TRBD1 aligns across 7 bases. The germline gives CDR1 SGDLS, CDR2 YYNGEE. The trim removed 2 bases at V and 1 base at J, leaving 3 bases unmatched. The CDR3 runs to 15 residues. This CDR3 reads CASSVGQVSYNEQFF. CDR3 DNA: TGTGCCAGCAGCGTCGGACAGGTATCCTACAATGAGCAGTTCTTC.

V gene TRBV19 combines with J gene TRBJ2-2, with a possible D match to TRBD1 (6 bases). The germline V and J ends were trimmed by 3 bases and 7 bases, with 15 bases remaining between them. The CDR3 is made up of 15 amino acids. Germline CDR1 LNHDA, CDR2 SQIVND (reference sequence). CDR3 sequence reads: CASSIWTALSGELFF. CDR3 nucleotide sequence: TGTGCCAGTAGTATTTGGACAGCTCTCAGCGGGGAGCTGTTTTTT.

The chain links TRBV9 to TRBJ2-2, with D possibly called TRBD1 or TRBD2 (5 bases each). The CDR3 has 15 residues. The V gene lost 4 bases and the J gene lost 7 bases, with 17 bases spanning the gap. Germline CDR1 reads SGDLS; CDR2 reads YYNGEE. The CDR3 bases are TGTGCCAGCAGCCCCCGGGAAGGGGTGGACGGGGAGCTGTTTTTT. It is translated as CASSPREGVDGELFF.

This sequence joins TRBV6-5 and TRBJ2-3; possible D gene TRBD1, 6 bases. CDR3 length: 13 residues. V gave up 6 bases and J gave up 7 bases, with 14 bases separating them. Germline CDR1 MNHEY, CDR2 SVGAGI. The CDR3 spells CASSPKGVNTQYF. CDR3 sequence (DNA): TGTGCCAGCAGCCCCAAGGGGGTTAATACGCAGTATTTT.

This rearrangement joins TRBV5-4 to TRBJ2-3; D uncertain. Germline V gives CDR1 SGHNT, CDR2 YYREEE (reference sequence). The length of the CDR3 is 16 residues. The V end lost 3 bases, the J end lost 4 bases, and 18 bases lay between the germline ends. For the CDR3, the DNA is TGTGCCAGCAGCTCCCGTGTAGCTTCGGTGGCAGATACGCAGTATTTT. Its translation is CASSSRVASVADTQYF.

The V call is TRBV6-6, the J call TRBJ2-7; 7 positions agree with TRBD2. The trim removed 6 bases at V and 7 bases at J, leaving 9 bases unmatched. The CDR3 has 13 amino acids. The germline gives CDR1 MNHNY, CDR2 SVGAGI (reference sequence). The CDR3 DNA sequence: TGTGCCAGCAGCGGGGGGTCCCCGCTGGAGCAGTACTTC. Residues: CASSGGSPLEQYF.

The chain employs TRBV6-4 and TRBJ2-2, with 9 bases identical to TRBD2. Germline values: CDR1 MRHNA, CDR2 SNTAGT. The junction had 2 bases not matched to a gene; V was cut back by 6 bases and J by 0 bases. The CDR3 consists of 15 residues. This CDR3 reads CASSPSGTNTGELFF. The DNA for the CDR3 is TGTGCCAGCAGCCCTAGCGGGACGAACACCGGGGAGCTGTTTTTT.

The genes are TRBV6-6 and TRBJ2-5; no definite D call. The length of the CDR3 is 12 residues. Trimming took 5 bases from V and 5 from J, leaving 9 bases between them. Looked up from germline, CDR1 is MNHNY and CDR2 is SVGAGI (reference sequence). The CDR3 region has the DNA TGTGCCAGCAGTCGGGCCGGGGAGACCCAGTACTTC. Protein product: CASSRAGETQYF.

There are a few counts of this clone. V gene TRBV10-1 combines with J gene TRBJ1-2; no firm D call. The germline V and J ends were trimmed by 9 bases and 7 bases, with 12 bases remaining between them. The CDR3 covers 11 residues. Germline assignment: CDR1 WNHNN and CDR2 SYGVQD (reference sequence). CDR3 DNA sequence: TGCGCCAGGCTCCGGGGTTCTGGCTACACCTTC. It specifies CARLRGSGYTF.